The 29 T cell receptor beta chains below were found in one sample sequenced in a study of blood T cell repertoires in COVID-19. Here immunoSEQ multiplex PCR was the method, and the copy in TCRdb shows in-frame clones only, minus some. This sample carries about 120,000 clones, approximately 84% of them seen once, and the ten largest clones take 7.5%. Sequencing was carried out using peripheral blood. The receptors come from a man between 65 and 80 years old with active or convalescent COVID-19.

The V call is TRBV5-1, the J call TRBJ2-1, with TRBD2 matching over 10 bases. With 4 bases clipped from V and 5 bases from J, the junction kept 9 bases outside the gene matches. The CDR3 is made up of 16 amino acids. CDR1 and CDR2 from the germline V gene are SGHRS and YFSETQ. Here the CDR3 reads CASSPPGLAQNNEQFF. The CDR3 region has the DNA TGCGCCAGCAGCCCTCCGGGACTAGCGCAGAACAATGAGCAGTTCTTC.

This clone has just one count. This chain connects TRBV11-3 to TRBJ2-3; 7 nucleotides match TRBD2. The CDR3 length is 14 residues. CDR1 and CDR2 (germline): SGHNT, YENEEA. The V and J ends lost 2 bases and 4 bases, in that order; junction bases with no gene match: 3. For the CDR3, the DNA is TGTGCCAGCAGCTTAACTCGGGGGGCAGATACGCAGTATTTT. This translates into CASSLTRGADTQYF.

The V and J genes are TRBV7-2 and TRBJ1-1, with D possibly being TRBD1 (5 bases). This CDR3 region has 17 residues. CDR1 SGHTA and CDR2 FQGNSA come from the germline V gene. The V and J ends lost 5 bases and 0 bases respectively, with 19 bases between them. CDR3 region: CASSPSRVAGLNTEAFF. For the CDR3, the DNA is TGTGCCAGCAGCCCGTCCCGCGTGGCAGGGTTGAACACTGAAGCTTTCTTT.

DNA for the CDR3: TGCAGCGTACTTCCAGGGGGGACCGGGGAGCTGTTTTTT. This gives the protein CSVLPGGTGELFF. This chain connects TRBV29-1 to TRBJ2-2, with a possible D match to TRBD1 (7 bases). The CDR3 has 13 residues. V was pared by 6 bases and J by 5 bases, with 13 bases between. Per germline, CDR1 SQVTM and CDR2 ANQGSEA.

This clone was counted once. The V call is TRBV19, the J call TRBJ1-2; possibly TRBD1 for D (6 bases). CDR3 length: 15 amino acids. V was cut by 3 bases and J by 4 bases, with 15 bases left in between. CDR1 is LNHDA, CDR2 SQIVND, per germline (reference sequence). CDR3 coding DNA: TGTGCCAGTAGTATCCCTGGACAGAGCCTCTATGGCTACACCTTC. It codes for CASSIPGQSLYGYTF. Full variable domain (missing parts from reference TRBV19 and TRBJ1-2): DGGITQSPKYLFRKEGQNVTLSCEQNLNHDAMYWYRQDPGQGLRLIYYSQIVNDFQKGDIAEGYSVSREKKESFPLTVTSAQKNPTAFYLCASSIPGQSLYGYTFGSGTRLTVV.

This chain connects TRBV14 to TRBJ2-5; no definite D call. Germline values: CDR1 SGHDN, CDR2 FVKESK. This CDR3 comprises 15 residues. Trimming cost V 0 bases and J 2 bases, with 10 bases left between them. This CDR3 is CASSQDWSRQETQYF. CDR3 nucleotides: TGTGCCAGCAGCCAAGATTGGAGTCGGCAAGAGACCCAGTACTTC.

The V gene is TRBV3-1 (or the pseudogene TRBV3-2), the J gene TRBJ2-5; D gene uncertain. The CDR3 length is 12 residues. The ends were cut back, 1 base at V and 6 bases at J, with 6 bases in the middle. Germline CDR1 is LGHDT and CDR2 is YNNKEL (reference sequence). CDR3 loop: CASSQVGKTQYF. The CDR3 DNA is TGTGCCAGCAGCCAAGTGGGCAAGACCCAGTACTTC.

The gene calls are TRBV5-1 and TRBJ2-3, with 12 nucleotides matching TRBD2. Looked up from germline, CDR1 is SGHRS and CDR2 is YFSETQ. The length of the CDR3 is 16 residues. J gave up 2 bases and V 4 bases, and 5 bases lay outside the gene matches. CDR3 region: CASSQRLAGDTDTQYF. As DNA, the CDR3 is TGCGCCAGCAGCCAGAGACTAGCGGGAGACACAGATACGCAGTATTTT.

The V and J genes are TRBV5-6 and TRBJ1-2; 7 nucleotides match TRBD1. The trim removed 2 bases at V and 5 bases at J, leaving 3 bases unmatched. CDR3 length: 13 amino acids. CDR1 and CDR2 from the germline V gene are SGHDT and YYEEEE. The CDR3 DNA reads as TGTGCCAGCAGCTTCAAGGGGGCGTATGGCTACACCTTC. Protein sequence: CASSFKGAYGYTF.

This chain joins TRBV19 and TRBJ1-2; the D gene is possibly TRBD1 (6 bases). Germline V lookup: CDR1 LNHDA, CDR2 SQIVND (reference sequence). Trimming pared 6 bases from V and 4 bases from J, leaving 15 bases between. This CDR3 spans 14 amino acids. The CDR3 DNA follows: TGTGCCAGTAGGACTCAGGGGTACCTCTATGGCTACACCTTC. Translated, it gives CASRTQGYLYGYTF. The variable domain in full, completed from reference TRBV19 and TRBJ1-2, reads DGGITQSPKYLFRKEGQNVTLSCEQNLNHDAMYWYRQDPGQGLRLIYYSQIVNDFQKGDIAEGYSVSREKKESFPLTVTSAQKNPTAFYLCASRTQGYLYGYTFGSGTRLTVV.

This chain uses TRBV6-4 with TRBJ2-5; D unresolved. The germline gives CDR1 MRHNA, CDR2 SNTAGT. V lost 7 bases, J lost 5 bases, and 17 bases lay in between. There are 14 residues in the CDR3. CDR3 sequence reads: CASTGSRMCETQYF. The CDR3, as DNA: TGTGCCAGCACAGGAAGCAGAATGTGTGAGACCCAGTACTTC.

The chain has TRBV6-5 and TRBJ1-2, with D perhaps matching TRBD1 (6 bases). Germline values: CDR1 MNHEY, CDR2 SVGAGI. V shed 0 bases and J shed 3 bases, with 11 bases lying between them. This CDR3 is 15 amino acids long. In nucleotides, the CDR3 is TGTGCCAGCAGTTACTCAGGGGGTGGCGACTATGGCTACACCTTC. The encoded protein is CASSYSGGGDYGYTF.

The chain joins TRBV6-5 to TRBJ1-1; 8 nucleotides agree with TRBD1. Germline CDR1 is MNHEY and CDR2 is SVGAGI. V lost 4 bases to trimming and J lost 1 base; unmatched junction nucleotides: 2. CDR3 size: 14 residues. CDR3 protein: CASSSDRGNTEAFF. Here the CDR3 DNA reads TGTGCCAGCAGTTCCGACAGGGGGAACACTGAAGCTTTCTTT.

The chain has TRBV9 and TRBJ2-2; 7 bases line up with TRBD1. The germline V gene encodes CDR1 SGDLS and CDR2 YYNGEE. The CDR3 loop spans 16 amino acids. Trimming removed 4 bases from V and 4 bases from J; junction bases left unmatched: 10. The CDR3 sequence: CASSLAGGRVTGELFF. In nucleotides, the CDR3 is TGTGCCAGCAGCTTAGCAGGGGGTCGGGTCACCGGGGAGCTGTTTTTT. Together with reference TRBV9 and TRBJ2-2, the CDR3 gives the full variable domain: DSGVTQTPKHLITATGQRVTLRCSPRSGDLSVYWYQQSLDQGLQFLIQYYNGEERAKGNILERFSAQQFPDLHSELNLSSLELGDSALYFCASSLAGGRVTGELFFGEGSRLTVL.

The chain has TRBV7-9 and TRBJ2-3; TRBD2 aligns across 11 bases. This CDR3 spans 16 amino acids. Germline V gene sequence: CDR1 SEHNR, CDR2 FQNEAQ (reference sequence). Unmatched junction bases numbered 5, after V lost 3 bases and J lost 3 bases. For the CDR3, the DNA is TGTGCCAGCAGCTTGCGGCTAGCGGGAGGAACAGATACGCAGTATTTT. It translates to CASSLRLAGGTDTQYF. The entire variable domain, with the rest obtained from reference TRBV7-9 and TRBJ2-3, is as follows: DTGVSQNPRHKITKRGQNVTFRCDPISEHNRLYWYRQTLGQGPEFLTYFQNEAQLEKSRLLSDRFSAERPKGSFSTLEIQRTEQGDSAMYLCASSLRLAGGTDTQYFGPGTRLTVL.

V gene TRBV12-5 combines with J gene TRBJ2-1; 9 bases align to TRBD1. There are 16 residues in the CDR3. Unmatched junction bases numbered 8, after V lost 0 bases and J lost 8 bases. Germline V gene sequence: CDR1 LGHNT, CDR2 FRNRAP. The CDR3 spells CASGLVLGQGGHEQFF. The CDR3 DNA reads TGTGCTAGTGGTTTGGTACTGGGACAGGGCGGGCATGAGCAGTTCTTC.

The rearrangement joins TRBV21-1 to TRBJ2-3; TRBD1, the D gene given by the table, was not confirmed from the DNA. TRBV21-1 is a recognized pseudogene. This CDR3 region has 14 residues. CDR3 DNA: TGTGCCAGCAGCAACCCAGGGTTTGTTGATACGCAGTATTTT. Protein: CASSNPGFVDTQYF.

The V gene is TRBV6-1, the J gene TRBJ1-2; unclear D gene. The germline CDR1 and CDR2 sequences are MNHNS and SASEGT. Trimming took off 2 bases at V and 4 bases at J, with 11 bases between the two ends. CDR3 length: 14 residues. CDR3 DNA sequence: TGTGCCAGCAGTGAAAAGAGCCCTCCCTATGGCTACACCTTC. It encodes CASSEKSPPYGYTF.

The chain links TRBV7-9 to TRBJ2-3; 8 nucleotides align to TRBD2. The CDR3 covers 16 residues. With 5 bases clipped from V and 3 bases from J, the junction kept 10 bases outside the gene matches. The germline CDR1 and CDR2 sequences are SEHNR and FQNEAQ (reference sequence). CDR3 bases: TGTGCCAGCAGCCCAACCGGGACTAGGGGGACAGATACGCAGTATTTT. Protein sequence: CASSPTGTRGTDTQYF.

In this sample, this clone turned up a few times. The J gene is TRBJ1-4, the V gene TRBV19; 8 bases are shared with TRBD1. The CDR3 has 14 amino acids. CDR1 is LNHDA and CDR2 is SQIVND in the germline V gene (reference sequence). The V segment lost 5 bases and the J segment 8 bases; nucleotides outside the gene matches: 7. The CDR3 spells CASSSRTGPEKLFF. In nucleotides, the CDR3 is TGTGCCAGTAGTTCCCGGACAGGGCCGGAAAAACTGTTTTTT.

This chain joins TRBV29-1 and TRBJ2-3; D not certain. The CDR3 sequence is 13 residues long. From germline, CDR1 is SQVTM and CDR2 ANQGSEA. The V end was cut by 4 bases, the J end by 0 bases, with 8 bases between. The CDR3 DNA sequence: TGCAGCGTTGCCCAGACTAGCACAGATACGCAGTATTTT. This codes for CSVAQTSTDTQYF.

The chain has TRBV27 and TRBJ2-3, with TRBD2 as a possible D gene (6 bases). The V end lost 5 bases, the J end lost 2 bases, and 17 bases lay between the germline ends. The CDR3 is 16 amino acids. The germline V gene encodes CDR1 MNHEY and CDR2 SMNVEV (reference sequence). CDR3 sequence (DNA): TGTGCCAGCAGTATCCTACGGGGGACCTACACAGATACGCAGTATTTT. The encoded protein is CASSILRGTYTDTQYF.

The CDR3 reads CASSPQTGIGVAFF. Here the CDR3 DNA reads TGTGCCAGCAGCCCTCAGACAGGGATTGGGGTAGCTTTCTTT. This chain joins TRBV9 and TRBJ1-1; 7 positions match TRBD1. CDR1 is SGDLS, CDR2 YYNGEE, per germline. This CDR3 is built from 14 residues. The J segment lost 10 bases and the V segment lost 4 bases, leaving 13 bases of the junction unmatched.

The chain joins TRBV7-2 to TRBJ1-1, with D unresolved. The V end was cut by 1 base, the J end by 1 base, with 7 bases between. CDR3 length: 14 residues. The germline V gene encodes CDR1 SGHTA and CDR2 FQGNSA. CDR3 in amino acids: CASSLVGRNTEAFF. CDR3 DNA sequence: TGTGCCAGCAGCTTAGTTGGCAGGAACACTGAAGCTTTCTTT. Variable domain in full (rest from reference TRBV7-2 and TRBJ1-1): GAGVSQSPSNKVTEKGKDVELRCDPISGHTALYWYRQSLGQGLEFLIYFQGNSAPDKSGLPSDRFSAERTGGSVSTLTIQRTQQEDSAVYLCASSLVGRNTEAFFGQGTRLTVV.

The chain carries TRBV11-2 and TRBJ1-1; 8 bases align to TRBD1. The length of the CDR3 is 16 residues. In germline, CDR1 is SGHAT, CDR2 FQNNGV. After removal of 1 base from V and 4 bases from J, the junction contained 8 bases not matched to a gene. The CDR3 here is CASSLGAGQGATEAFF. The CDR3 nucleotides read TGTGCCAGCAGCTTAGGGGCGGGGCAGGGGGCCACTGAAGCTTTCTTT.

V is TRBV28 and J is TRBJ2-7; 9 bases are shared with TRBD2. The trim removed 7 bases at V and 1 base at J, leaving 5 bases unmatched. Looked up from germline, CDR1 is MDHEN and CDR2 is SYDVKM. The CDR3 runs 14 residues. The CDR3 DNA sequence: TGTGCCAGCAAGCCGACTAGCGGATCCTACGAGCAGTACTTC. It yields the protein CASKPTSGSYEQYF.

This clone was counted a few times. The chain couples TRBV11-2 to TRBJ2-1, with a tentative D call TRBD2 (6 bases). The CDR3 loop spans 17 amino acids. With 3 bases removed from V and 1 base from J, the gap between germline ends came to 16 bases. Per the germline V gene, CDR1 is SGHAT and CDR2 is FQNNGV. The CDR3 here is CASSFYSSLASYNEQFF. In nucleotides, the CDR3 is TGTGCCAGCAGCTTCTACTCTTCCCTAGCGTCCTACAATGAGCAGTTCTTC.

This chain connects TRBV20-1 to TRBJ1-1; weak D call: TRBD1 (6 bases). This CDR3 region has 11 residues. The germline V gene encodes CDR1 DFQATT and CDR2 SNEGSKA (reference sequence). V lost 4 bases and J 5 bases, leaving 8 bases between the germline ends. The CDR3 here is CSANRETEAFF. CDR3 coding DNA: TGCAGTGCTAACAGGGAAACTGAAGCTTTCTTT.

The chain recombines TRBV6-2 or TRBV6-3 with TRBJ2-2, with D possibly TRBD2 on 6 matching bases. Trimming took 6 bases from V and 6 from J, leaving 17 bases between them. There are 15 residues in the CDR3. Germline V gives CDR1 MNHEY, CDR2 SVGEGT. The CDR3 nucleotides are TGTGCCAGCAGCCTCGCGGGGTACAAGGCCGGGGAGCTGTTTTTT. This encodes CASSLAGYKAGELFF.